Sequencing of this T cell receptor beta chain was carried out in a study of beta chain features in type 1 diabetes. The entirety of the isolated RNA underwent reverse transcription, so expressed TCRB transcripts were sequenced. The data were produced by immunoSEQ multiplex PCR, yet TCRdb's version contains in-frame clones alone and is incomplete. The table records roughly 150,000 clones, roughly 8% of them present only once. Trimming shortened V by 11 bases and J by 2 bases, and 14 bases separated the two germline ends. The CDR3 is 13 residues long. The germline gives CDR1 LGHNA, CDR2 YNFKEQ. This clone appeared many times.

This rearrangement joins TRBV4-2 to TRBJ2-3, with D unclear. This TCR was recovered from a man between 18 and 35 years old in good health. The sequencing sample was made of central memory CD4+ T cells from blood. The CDR3 region has the DNA TGTGCCGTCAAGGCGGATAACACAGATACGCAGTATTTT. Its protein product is CAVKADNTDTQYF.